The 10 T cell receptor beta chains in this list originate from one sample, sequenced in a study of T cells in Graves' hyperthyroidism and ophthalmopathy (dated by TCRdb to the late 2010s). The library was obtained by multiplex PCR. Reads for this sample came from an Illumina HiSeq 2000. The TCR beta CDR3 regions were amplified from the RNA transcripts. The first round of RT-PCR for the TCR CDR3 was performed with the HTBI primer set and the Qiagen OneStep RT-PCR kit. Using fastp at Q25 and MiXCR, TCRdb reprocessed the public reads and kept productive beta chains. When rows share a CDR3 protein, they turn into one entry using the most common DNA and genes. The table for this sample lists under 750,000 distinct CDR3 sequences; approximately 18% of them were counted only once. The ten largest account for roughly a sixth of the sample. What was sequenced was blood. The origin of the receptors is a woman aged 45-59 years with Graves' hyperthyroidism that later progressed to Graves' ophthalmopathy.

The chain couples TRBV9 to TRBJ1-2; 7 positions match TRBD1. The CDR3 is 16 amino acids. Germline lookup yields CDR1 SGDLS and CDR2 YYNGEE. Germline trimming cut 3 bases from V and 2 bases from J; bases unmatched to any gene: 10. For the CDR3, the DNA is TGTGCCAGCAGCGGACAACTTGACAGGGTAAACTATGGCTACACCTTC. Protein sequence: CASSGQLDRVNYGYTF. Combining the CDR3 with reference TRBV9 and TRBJ1-2 gives the whole variable domain DSGVTQTPKHLITATGQRVTLRCSPRSGDLSVYWYQQSLDQGLQFLIQYYNGEERAKGNILERFSAQQFPDLHSELNLSSLELGDSALYFCASSGQLDRVNYGYTFGSGTRLTVV.

To note about this clonotype: This may be a read error, as it is one base from a much larger clone. This chain connects TRBV7-9 to TRBJ2-3, with TRBD2 identical over 10 bases. The CDR3 is 15 residues long. The V gene's germline CDR1 is SEHNR and CDR2 FQNEAQ (reference sequence). The CDR3 DNA is TGTCCCAGCACTAGCGGGGACTTTAGCACAGATACGCAGTATTTT. This encodes CPSTSGDFSTDTQYF.

This sequence joins TRBV7-9 and TRBJ1-2, with D hard to call. Trimming left V 2 bases short and J 2 bases short, with 9 bases between. The CDR3 has 14 residues. The germline CDR1 and CDR2 sequences are SEHNR and FQNEAQ (reference sequence). CDR3 DNA sequence: TGTGCCAGCAGCTTATCTGGCAGCAACTATGGCTACACCTTC. Its translation is CASSLSGSNYGYTF.

The chain recombines TRBV7-9 with TRBJ2-1; 8 bases match TRBD2. The length of the CDR3 is 14 residues. Germline V gene sequence: CDR1 SEHNR, CDR2 FQNEAQ (reference sequence). V lost 3 bases, J lost 5 bases, and 3 bases stayed unmatched. The CDR3 coding sequence is TGTGCCAGCAGCTTGTCCGGGGGGGACAATGAGCAGTTCTTC. This encodes CASSLSGGDNEQFF.

The table lists this clonotype with a few counts. The gene calls are TRBV5-5 and TRBJ2-3; D perhaps matches TRBD1 (6 bases). Germline CDR1 reads SGHKS; CDR2 reads YYEKEE (reference sequence). The V gene lost 1 base and the J gene lost 3 bases, with 12 bases spanning the gap. The CDR3 sequence is 15 residues long. CDR3 residues: CASSLMGARTDTQYF. The CDR3 DNA follows: TGTGCCAGCAGCTTGATGGGGGCGAGGACAGATACGCAGTATTTT.

In the case of this clonotype: This could be a read error, since a much larger clone is one nucleotide away. The chain uses TRBV7-8 and TRBJ2-5; maybe TRBD2 (6 bases). Germline loops: CDR1 SGHVS, CDR2 FQNEAQ. This CDR3 is 14 amino acids long. The CDR3 DNA follows: TGTGCCAGCAGCATAGCGGCAGTGGTTGGGACCCAGTACTTC. It is translated as CASSIAAVVGTQYF.

In its sample, this clonotype was seen a few times. This chain joins TRBV7-8 and TRBJ2-6; D not resolved. Between the trimmed V and J ends, which lost 1 base and 3 bases, there was a span of 10 bases. This CDR3 has 16 residues. Germline V gene sequence: CDR1 SGHVS, CDR2 FQNEAQ. CDR3: CASSLESVHGANVLTF. CDR3 DNA: TGTGCCAGCAGCTTAGAGAGCGTACATGGGGCCAACGTCCTGACTTTC.

The chain is built from TRBV6-1 and TRBJ2-6; D unresolved. The V and J ends lost 1 base and 2 bases respectively, with 6 bases between them. Germline CDR1 reads MNHNS; CDR2 reads SASEGT. This CDR3 contains 15 residues. The CDR3 coding sequence is TGTGCCAGCAGTGAAGGAGTTACTGGGGCCAACGTCCTGACTTTC. Translation: CASSEGVTGANVLTF.

This clonotype was picked up many times. The CDR3 loop is CASSEDWSYEQYF. DNA of the CDR3: TGTGCCAGCAGTGAGGACTGGAGCTACGAGCAGTACTTC. The chain combines TRBV12-3 or TRBV12-4 with TRBJ2-7; D is possibly TRBD2 (5 bases). V lost 5 bases, J lost 3 bases, and 11 bases lay in between. The CDR3 covers 13 residues.

This clonotype came up a few times. Being one base from a much bigger clone, this may be a read error. The CDR3 reads CASSLEGTGVHNEQSF. The CDR3 DNA follows: TGTGCCAGCAGCTTAGAGGGGACAGGGGTCCACAATGAGCAGTCCTTC. This chain uses TRBV11-3 with TRBJ2-1; 10 bases map to TRBD1. CDR1 is SGHNT and CDR2 is YENEEA in the germline V gene. The CDR3 runs 16 residues.